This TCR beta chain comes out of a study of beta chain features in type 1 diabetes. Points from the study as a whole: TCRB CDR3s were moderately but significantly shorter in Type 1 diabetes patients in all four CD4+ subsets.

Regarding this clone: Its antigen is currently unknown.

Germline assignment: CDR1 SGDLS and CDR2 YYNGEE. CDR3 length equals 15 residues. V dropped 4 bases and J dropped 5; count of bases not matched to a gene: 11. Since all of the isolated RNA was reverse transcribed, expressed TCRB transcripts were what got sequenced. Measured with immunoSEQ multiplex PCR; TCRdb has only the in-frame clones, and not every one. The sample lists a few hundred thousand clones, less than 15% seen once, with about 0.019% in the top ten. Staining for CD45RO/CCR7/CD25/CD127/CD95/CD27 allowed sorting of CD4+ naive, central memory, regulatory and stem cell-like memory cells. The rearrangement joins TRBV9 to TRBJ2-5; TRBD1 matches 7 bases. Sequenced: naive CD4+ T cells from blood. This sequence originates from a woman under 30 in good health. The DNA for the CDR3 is TGTGCCAGCAGCTTCCGGGACAGTCTAGGGGAGACCCAGTACTTC. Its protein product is CASSFRDSLGETQYF.